By sample share, the clone carrying this T cell receptor beta chain is medium-sized (0.01 to 0.1%). TRBV12-4/TRBJ1-2 clonotypes were amplified with adaptor-ligated barcode primers. TCRdb reprocessed the multiplex PCR reads via MiXCR and lists one record per CDR3 protein. This sample carries over a thousand distinct CDR3 sequences, approximately 24% of them seen once, and the ten largest clones take 7.3%. The CDR3 covers 13 residues. Trimming stripped 2 bases from V and 0 bases from J, with 4 bases between. Cells sorted as Tregs were CD4+, CD25+ and CD127-/low. The sequence came from a female donor with breast cancer. Input material: tumor-infiltrating Tregs sorted from the breast tumor. V and J are TRBV12-3 or TRBV12-4 and TRBJ1-2; unclear D gene. The DNA of the CDR3 is TGTGCCAGCAGTTTAACAGCTAACTATGGCTACACCTTC. This codes for CASSLTANYGYTF.